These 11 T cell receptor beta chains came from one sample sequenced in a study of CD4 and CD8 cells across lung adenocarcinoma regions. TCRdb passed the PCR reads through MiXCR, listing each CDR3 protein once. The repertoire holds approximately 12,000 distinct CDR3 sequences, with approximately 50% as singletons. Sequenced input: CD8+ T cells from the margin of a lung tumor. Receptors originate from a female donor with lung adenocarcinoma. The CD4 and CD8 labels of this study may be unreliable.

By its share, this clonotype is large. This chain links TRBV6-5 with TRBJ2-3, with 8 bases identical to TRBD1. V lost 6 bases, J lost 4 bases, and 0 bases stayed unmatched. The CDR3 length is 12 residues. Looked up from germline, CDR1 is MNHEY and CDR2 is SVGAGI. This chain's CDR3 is CASRQGADTQYF. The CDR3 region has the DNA TGTGCCAGCAGACAGGGGGCAGATACGCAGTATTTT.

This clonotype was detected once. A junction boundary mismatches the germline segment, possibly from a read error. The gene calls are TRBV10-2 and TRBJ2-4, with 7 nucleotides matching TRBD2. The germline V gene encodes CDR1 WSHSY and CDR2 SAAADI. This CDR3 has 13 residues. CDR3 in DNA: TGCGCAGCGGGGACGTGGGCCAAAAACATTCAGTATTTC. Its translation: CAAGTWAKNIQYF.

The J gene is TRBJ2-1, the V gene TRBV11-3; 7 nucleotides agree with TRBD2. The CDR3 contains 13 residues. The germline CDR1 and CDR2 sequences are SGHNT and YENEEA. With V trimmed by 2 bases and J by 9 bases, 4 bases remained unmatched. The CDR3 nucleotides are TGTGCCAGCAGCTTATCGGCGGGGGTTGAGCAGTTCTTC. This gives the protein CASSLSAGVEQFF.

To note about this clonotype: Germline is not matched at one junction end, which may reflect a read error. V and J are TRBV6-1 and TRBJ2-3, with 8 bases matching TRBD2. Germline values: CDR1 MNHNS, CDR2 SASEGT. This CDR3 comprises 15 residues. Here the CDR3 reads CASSARAGDTETQYF. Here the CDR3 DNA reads TGTGCCAGCAGCGCCCGAGCGGGGGACACAGAGACGCAGTATTTC.

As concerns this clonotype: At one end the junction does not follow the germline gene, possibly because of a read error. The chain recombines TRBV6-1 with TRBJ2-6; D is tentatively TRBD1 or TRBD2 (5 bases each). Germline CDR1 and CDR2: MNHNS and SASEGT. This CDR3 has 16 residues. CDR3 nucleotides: TGTGCCAGCAGTGCTACGGGGCAGCCAGCCAAAGATACTCAGTATTTC. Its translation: CASSATGQPAKDTQYF.

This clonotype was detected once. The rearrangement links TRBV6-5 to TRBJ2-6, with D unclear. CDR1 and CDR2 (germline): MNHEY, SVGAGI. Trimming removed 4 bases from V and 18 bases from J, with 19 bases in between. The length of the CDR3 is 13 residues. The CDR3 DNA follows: TGTGCCAGCAGTTGGGCTGGGTCCTACGAGCAGACTTTC. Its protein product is CASSWAGSYEQTF.

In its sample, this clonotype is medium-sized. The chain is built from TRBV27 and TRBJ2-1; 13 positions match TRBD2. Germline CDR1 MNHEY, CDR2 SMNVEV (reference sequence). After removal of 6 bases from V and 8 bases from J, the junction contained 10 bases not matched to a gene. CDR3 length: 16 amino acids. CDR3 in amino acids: CASSSPGTSGTYEQFF. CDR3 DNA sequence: TGTGCCAGCAGCTCTCCGGGGACTAGCGGGACTTATGAGCAGTTCTTC.

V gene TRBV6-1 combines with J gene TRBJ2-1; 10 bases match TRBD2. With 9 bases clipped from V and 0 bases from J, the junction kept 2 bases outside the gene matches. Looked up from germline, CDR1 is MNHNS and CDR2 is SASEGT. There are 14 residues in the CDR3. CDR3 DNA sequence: TGTGCCAGTGAGCGGGAGGGCTCCTACAATGAGCAGTTCTTC. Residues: CASEREGSYNEQFF.

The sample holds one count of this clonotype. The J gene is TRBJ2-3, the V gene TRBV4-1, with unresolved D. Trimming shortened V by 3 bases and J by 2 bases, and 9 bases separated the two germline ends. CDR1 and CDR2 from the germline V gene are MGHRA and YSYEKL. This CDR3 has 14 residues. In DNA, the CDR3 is TGCGCCAGCAGCCAGGGCAGACTCACAGATACGCAGTATTTT. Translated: CASSQGRLTDTQYF.

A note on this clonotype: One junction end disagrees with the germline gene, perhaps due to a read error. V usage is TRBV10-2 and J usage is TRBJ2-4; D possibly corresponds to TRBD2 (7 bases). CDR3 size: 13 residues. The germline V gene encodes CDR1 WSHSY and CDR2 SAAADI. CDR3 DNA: TGCGCAGCGGGGCTGGGGGCCAAAGACATGCAGTACTTC. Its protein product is CAAGLGAKDMQYF.

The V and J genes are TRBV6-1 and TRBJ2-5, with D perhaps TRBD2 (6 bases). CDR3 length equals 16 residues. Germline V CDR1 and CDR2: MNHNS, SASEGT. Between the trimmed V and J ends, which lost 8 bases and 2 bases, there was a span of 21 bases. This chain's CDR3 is CASSDLGSAAQETQYF. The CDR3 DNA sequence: TGTGCCAGCTCGGACCTCGGGAGCGCAGCTCAAGAGACCCAGTACTTC.